The rows below give T cell receptor beta chains drawn from one sample of a study of cytomegalovirus exposure and HLA in healthy donors. Here immunoSEQ multiplex PCR was the method, and the copy in TCRdb shows in-frame clones only, minus some. The data contain 150,000 or so clones, approximately 70% of them singletons. Material for sequencing was PBMCs. The receptors come from a woman in her sixties in good health and CMV-seropositive. Each CDR3 is given with its conserved first and last residue. D genes are given only for firm matches. Clone size is not always given. Where it is, it says once, few, many or a class for expanded clones.

CDR3 DNA	CDR3 protein	clone size	V gene	D gene	J gene
TGTGCCAGCAGTCTAGCGGGAGGACCCCACAATGAGCAGTTCTTC	CASSLAGGPHNEQFF	.	TRBV7-7	TRBD2	TRBJ2-1
TGTGCCAGCATTAGAGGTGGCTCCACAGGGGCCCTCCACTTT	CASIRGGSTGALHF	.	TRBV6-6	TRBD1	TRBJ1-6
TGTGCCAGCAGTTTAGGACAGTCTGTCTATGGCTACACCTTC	CASSLGQSVYGYTF	.	TRBV28	.	TRBJ1-2
TGCGCCAGCAGTTTGGGACTAGCGGGAAACACAGATACGCAGTATTTT	CASSLGLAGNTDTQYF	.	TRBV5-1	TRBD2	TRBJ2-3
TGCGCCAGCAGTGTGTCTGAGTTTAACTATGGCTACACCTTC	CASSVSEFNYGYTF	.	TRBV10-2	.	TRBJ1-2
TGTGCCAGCAGAACAGACAGGGGACCGGGTTCACCCCTCCACTTT	CASRTDRGPGSPLHF	.	TRBV6-5	TRBD1	TRBJ1-6
TGTGCCAGCAGAACAGGGAGCTCTGGAAACACCATATATTTT	CASRTGSSGNTIYF	few	TRBV2	.	TRBJ1-3
TGTGCCAGCAGCTGGAGGACTAGCGGGAGCAATGAGCAGTTCTTC	CASSWRTSGSNEQFF	.	TRBV7-8	TRBD2	TRBJ2-1
TGTGCCAGCAGTCCCTACAGGGAAGGCTACACCTTC	CASSPYREGYTF	.	TRBV28	.	TRBJ1-2
TGTGCCAGCAGCGCCCAAAAAGCTGGCGGCAGCTCCTACAATGAGCAGTTCTTC	CASSAQKAGGSSYNEQFF	few	TRBV11-3	.	TRBJ2-1
TGTGCCAGCAGCTTTTTCGACAGGCGTAATGAAAAACTGTTTTTT	CASSFFDRRNEKLFF	once	TRBV5-6	.	TRBJ1-4
TGTGCCAGCAGTCTCGGGACAGCGACAAGCTACGAGCAGTACTTC	CASSLGTATSYEQYF	.	TRBV28	TRBD1	TRBJ2-7
TGTGCCAGCCGACCGGGGGGGTACACCGGGGAGCTGTTTTTT	CASRPGGYTGELFF	.	TRBV5-8	TRBD2	TRBJ2-2
TGTGCCAGCAGTGACTTTCGCGGGAGGAGGGCAGATACGCAGTATTTT	CASSDFRGRRADTQYF	.	TRBV25-1	TRBD2	TRBJ2-3
TGTGCCAGCAGCTTCCATGGAGGGCCGGCCAAAAACATTCAGTACTTC	CASSFHGGPAKNIQYF	.	TRBV7-2	.	TRBJ2-4
TGTGCCAGCAGCAGGGGGACAGGGGATGGTGAAAAACTGTTTTTT	CASSRGTGDGEKLFF	few	TRBV5-8	TRBD1	TRBJ1-4
TGTGCCAGCAGCCAAACAGGGGGGATTGGTGAAAAACTGTTTTTT	CASSQTGGIGEKLFF	few	TRBV5-4	TRBD1	TRBJ1-4
TGTGCCAGCAGTAACTCACAGGGATGGGGCTACACCTTC	CASSNSQGWGYTF	.	TRBV6-5	.	TRBJ1-2
TGTGCCATCAGTGACGACAGTCTTCTTTCCTACGAGCAGTACTTC	CAISDDSLLSYEQYF	once	TRBV10-3	.	TRBJ2-7
TGTGCCAGCAGCCAAGTCGTTGGCCACGAGCAGTACTTC	CASSQVVGHEQYF	few	TRBV14	.	TRBJ2-7
TGTGCCAGCAGCGGTAGGGACAGGGGAGGTTCGGAGACCCAGTACTTC	CASSGRDRGGSETQYF	few	TRBV9	TRBD1	TRBJ2-5
TGTGCCAGCAGCCAAAGGGTTGCGACGGGAGGGCCCTTTTTCTACGAGCAGTACTTC	CASSQRVATGGPFFYEQYF	.	TRBV4-2	TRBD2	TRBJ2-7
TGTGCCAGCATTCAGGACAGGGGGAACCAGCCCCAGCATTTT	CASIQDRGNQPQHF	.	TRBV28	TRBD1	TRBJ1-5
TGTGCCAGCGGGGGGAGGGTGGACGAAAAACTGTTTTTT	CASGGRVDEKLFF	few	TRBV6-1	.	TRBJ1-4
TGCGCCAGCAGCCAAGGTTCGGGACTAGCCAACAATGAGCAGTTCTTC	CASSQGSGLANNEQFF	.	TRBV4-1	TRBD2	TRBJ2-1
TGCGCCAGCAGCTTGATGTTGCAGGGGGCGGGCACTGAAGCTTTCTTT	CASSLMLQGAGTEAFF	.	TRBV5-1	TRBD1	TRBJ1-1
TGTGCCAGCAGTGAAGCGCTTCTAGGGGTGACTTTTAACTATGGCTACACCTTC	CASSEALLGVTFNYGYTF	.	TRBV2	.	TRBJ1-2
TGTGCCAGCAGCCAAGATCCCCAGGGGCGGCGCACTGAAGCTTTCTTT	CASSQDPQGRRTEAFF	few	TRBV4-2	.	TRBJ1-1
TGTGCCAGCAGTTCGGACATCTTCCCCAACTATGGCTACACCTTC	CASSSDIFPNYGYTF	.	TRBV28	.	TRBJ1-2
TGTGCCAGCAGCACCCGGGGACTAGCGGGAGGGGAGACCCAGTACTTC	CASSTRGLAGGETQYF	.	TRBV9	TRBD2	TRBJ2-5
TGTGCCTGGACGCTAGGTCGAAACTATGGCTACACCTTC	CAWTLGRNYGYTF	.	TRBV30	.	TRBJ1-2
TGTGCCAGCAGTCAGCGTTTGGGACAGGGAAGCACTGAAGCTTTCTTT	CASSQRLGQGSTEAFF	.	TRBV27	TRBD1	TRBJ1-1
TGTGCCAGCAGTGAAGCGCTATGGCTAGCGGGGTTCCAAGAGACCCAGTACTTC	CASSEALWLAGFQETQYF	.	TRBV6-1	TRBD2	TRBJ2-5
TGTGCCAGTAGTAAAGGGACTAGCGGGCCCGGGTACGAGCAGTACTTC	CASSKGTSGPGYEQYF	.	TRBV19	TRBD2	TRBJ2-7
TGTGCCAGTAGTTTTGGGACTAGCGCGAACACCGGGGAGCTGTTTTTT	CASSFGTSANTGELFF	few	TRBV19	TRBD2	TRBJ2-2
TGTGCCACCAGCAGAGATGGGCAGGGGGGTCGGTATGGCTACACCTTC	CATSRDGQGGRYGYTF	.	TRBV15	TRBD1	TRBJ1-2
TGTGCCAGCAGGAACAGGGTGAGGGACACTGAAGCTTTCTTT	CASRNRVRDTEAFF	.	TRBV28	.	TRBJ1-1
TGTGCCAGCAGCCACACGGTGGGGGGGCAAGAGACCCAGTACTTC	CASSHTVGGQETQYF	few	TRBV14	TRBD2	TRBJ2-5
TGTGCCAGCTCACCCACGCCAGATTCTTTCTACGAGCAGTACTTC	CASSPTPDSFYEQYF	few	TRBV18	.	TRBJ2-7
TGCGCCAGCAGCTCTGATGGACAGGGTAGAACCGGGGAGCTGTTTTTT	CASSSDGQGRTGELFF	.	TRBV5-1	TRBD1	TRBJ2-2
TGTGCCAGCAGCCGCGGGACCCCCGGGTGGGGCTACACCTTC	CASSRGTPGWGYTF	once	TRBV5-4	.	TRBJ1-2
TGCAGCGTTCTTTCTTTGTTGGGCGATACGCAGTATTTT	CSVLSLLGDTQYF	.	TRBV29-1	.	TRBJ2-3